A selection of T cell receptor beta chains follows, all from one sample in a study of cytomegalovirus exposure and HLA in healthy donors. TCRdb's copy holds only in-frame clones and misses some; the assay was immunoSEQ multiplex PCR. This table holds 200,000 to 250,000 clones, 75% to 90% found once. Sample: PBMCs. These receptors came from a woman under 30 in good health and CMV-seronegative. Each CDR3 is given with its conserved first and last residue. Each record gives: clone size, J gene, V gene, D gene, CDR3 protein, CDR3 DNA. D genes are given only for firm matches. Clone sizes are given selectively: once, few, many, or a class where the clone is expanded.

.,TRBJ1-1,TRBV18,.,CASSQPPGTEAFF,TGTGCCAGCTCACAACCCCCGGGCACTGAAGCTTTCTTT
.,TRBJ2-3,TRBV4-1,.,CASSQDRDTQYF,TGCGCCAGCAGCCAAGACAGGGATACGCAGTATTTT
.,TRBJ1-4,TRBV7-9,TRBD1,CASSLIIRTGDEKLFF,TGTGCCAGCAGCCTGATAATTCGGACAGGGGATGAAAAACTGTTTTTT
few,TRBJ1-4,TRBV2,.,CASPREETATNEKLFF,TGTGCATCACCCAGGGAGGAGACTGCAACTAATGAAAAACTGTTTTTT
.,TRBJ1-1,TRBV5-1,.,CASSIQERTEAFF,TGCGCCAGCAGCATACAGGAAAGAACTGAAGCTTTCTTT
.,TRBJ1-6,TRBV4-1,TRBD1,CASSQEQGNSPLHF,TGCGCCAGCAGCCAAGAACAGGGGAATTCACCCCTCCACTTT
.,TRBJ2-5,TRBV5-4,.,CASRRLGGLPKETQYF,TGCGCCAGCAGGAGGCTGGGAGGCCTACCCAAAGAGACCCAGTACTTC
.,TRBJ1-5,TRBV5-1,.,CASSLQGNSNQPQHF,TGCGCCAGCAGCTTACAGGGAAATAGCAATCAGCCCCAGCATTTT
.,TRBJ1-1,TRBV7-6,.,CASSLNSVGTTEAFF,TGTGCCAGCAGCCTGAATAGTGTGGGGACAACTGAAGCTTTCTTT
.,TRBJ2-1,TRBV7-8,.,CASSPFAGANEQFF,TGTGCCAGCAGCCCCTTTGCGGGGGCCAATGAGCAGTTCTTC
once,TRBJ2-2,TRBV15,.,CATSRAWRGGELFF,TGTGCCACCAGCAGAGCTTGGCGGGGCGGGGAGCTGTTTTTT
.,TRBJ2-1,TRBV5-1,.,CASSLDGSSYNEQFF,TGCGCCAGCAGCCTCGACGGGAGCTCCTACAATGAGCAGTTCTTC
.,TRBJ1-2,TRBV28,.,CASSFSPNYGYTF,TGTGCCAGCAGTTTTAGCCCTAACTATGGCTACACCTTC
.,TRBJ2-7,TRBV29-1,TRBD2,CSVEGPGGGEQYF,TGCAGCGTTGAAGGCCCCGGGGGGGGCGAGCAGTACTTC
.,TRBJ2-2,TRBV19,TRBD2,CASSIAGVHTGELFF,TGTGCCAGTAGTATTGCGGGAGTTCACACCGGGGAGCTGTTTTTT
.,TRBJ2-4,TRBV6-1,TRBD1,CASSESGGTGVIAKNIQYF,TGTGCCAGCAGTGAAAGTGGGGGAACAGGGGTCATAGCCAAAAACATTCAGTACTTC
.,TRBJ1-3,TRBV4-3,.,CASSQGGGLGGNTIYF,TGCGCCAGCAGCCAAGGCGGAGGGTTAGGTGGAAACACCATATATTTT
.,TRBJ2-7,TRBV5-1,TRBD1,CASSWDSYEQYF,TGCGCCAGCAGCTGGGACAGCTACGAGCAGTACTTC
.,TRBJ2-5,TRBV6-1,.,CASSAGETQYF,TGTGCCAGCAGTGCAGGGGAGACCCAGTACTTC
few,TRBJ2-7,TRBV10-3,.,CAISESEDGTYEQYF,TGTGCCATCAGTGAGTCGGAGGACGGAACCTACGAGCAGTACTTC
.,TRBJ1-2,TRBV7-2,TRBD1,CASSSDRAGYGYTF,TGTGCCAGCAGCTCCGACAGGGCCGGCTATGGCTACACCTTC
once,TRBJ1-5,TRBV6-1,TRBD1,CASTGGLAQHF,TGTGCCAGCACAGGGGGATTGGCCCAGCATTTT
.,TRBJ2-6,TRBV2,.,CASTYSGANVLTF,TGTGCCAGCACCTACTCTGGGGCCAACGTCCTGACTTTC
.,TRBJ2-7,TRBV5-4,TRBD1,CASSAGTGRYEQYF,TGTGCCAGCAGCGCAGGGACAGGAAGGTACGAGCAGTACTTC
.,TRBJ2-7,TRBV6-5,TRBD2,CASSSSTSGSYEQYF,TGTGCCAGCAGTTCTTCCACTAGCGGCTCCTACGAGCAGTACTTC
.,TRBJ1-1,TRBV7-9,.,CASSFPGEYGTEAFF,TGTGCCAGCAGCTTTCCAGGGGAGTATGGCACTGAAGCTTTCTTT
once,TRBJ1-5,TRBV19,.,CASSYDRNSNQPQHF,TGTGCCAGTAGTTACGACAGAAATAGCAATCAGCCCCAGCATTTT
.,TRBJ2-3,TRBV7-6,TRBD2,CASSLPGLSTDTQYF,TGTGCCAGCAGCTTACCGGGACTAAGCACAGATACGCAGTATTTT
few,TRBJ1-5,TRBV21-1,.,CASTNPPGTGYYSNQPQHF,TGTGCCAGCACCAACCCTCCCGGGACAGGGTATTATAGCAATCAGCCCCAGCATTTT
.,TRBJ2-7,TRBV5-1,TRBD2,CASSLRLAGAYEQYF,TGCGCCAGCAGCTTGAGGCTAGCGGGAGCCTACGAGCAGTACTTC
.,TRBJ1-2,TRBV4-1,.,CASSQAPTRGRRYGYTF,TGCGCCAGCAGCCAAGCCCCCACCCGCGGGCGCCGATATGGCTACACCTTC
once,TRBJ2-1,TRBV4-3,TRBD2,CASSQRLAAPYNEQFF,TGCGCCAGCAGCCAACGACTAGCGGCCCCCTACAATGAGCAGTTCTTC
once,TRBJ2-5,TRBV19,.,CASSRTGGETQYF,TGTGCCAGTAGTAGGACAGGAGGGGAGACCCAGTACTTC
once,TRBJ2-7,TRBV5-1,TRBD1,CASSHRTGPYEQYF,TGCGCCAGCAGCCATCGGACAGGCCCTTACGAGCAGTACTTC
.,TRBJ1-3,TRBV27,.,CASSLRGVGNTIYF,TGTGCCAGCAGTTTACGGGGGGTCGGAAACACCATATATTTT
.,TRBJ2-7,TRBV2,TRBD2,CASRGLAVTYEQYF,TGTGCCAGCAGGGGACTAGCGGTAACCTACGAGCAGTACTTC
.,TRBJ2-5,TRBV2,TRBD2,CASKNGLAGETQYF,TGTGCCAGCAAGAACGGGCTAGCGGGGGAGACCCAGTACTTC
few,TRBJ1-5,TRBV2,TRBD1,CASSRDSNNQPQHF,TGTGCCAGCAGTCGGGACAGCAACAATCAGCCCCAGCATTTT
.,TRBJ2-7,TRBV27,.,CASSLLLVGGATYEQYF,TGTGCCAGCAGTTTATTGCTTGTGGGGGGAGCCACCTACGAGCAGTACTTC
.,TRBJ2-1,TRBV7-3,.,CASSLTPGNEQFF,TGTGCCAGCAGCTTAACCCCGGGGAATGAGCAGTTCTTC
.,TRBJ1-5,TRBV5-8,TRBD1,CASSSGTGPPQPQHF,TGTGCCAGCAGTTCCGGGACAGGGCCACCACAGCCCCAGCATTTT
.,TRBJ2-7,TRBV6-5,TRBD2,CASSLLAAHYEQYF,TGTGCCAGCAGCCTACTAGCGGCTCACTACGAGCAGTACTTC
.,TRBJ2-7,TRBV21-1,.,CASSKNQGAYEQYF,TGTGCCAGCAGCAAAAATCAGGGGGCCTACGAGCAGTACTTC
few,TRBJ2-7,TRBV5-1,.,CASSLGGRAYEQYF,TGCGCCAGCAGCTTGGGGGGCAGAGCCTACGAGCAGTACTTC
.,TRBJ2-5,TRBV11-2,TRBD2,CASSPSFLAEIRQETQYF,TGTGCCAGCAGCCCATCGTTTCTAGCGGAGATACGACAAGAGACCCAGTACTTC
.,TRBJ1-2,TRBV29-1,TRBD1,CSGGQGENGYTF,TGCAGCGGGGGACAGGGGGAAAATGGCTACACCTTC
.,TRBJ1-4,TRBV5-5,.,CASSLLTVTNEKLFF,TGTGCCAGCAGCTTGCTGACAGTAACTAATGAAAAACTGTTTTTT
.,TRBJ2-7,TRBV5-4,.,CASSLMGSLYEQYF,TGTGCCAGCAGCTTGATGGGCTCATTATACGAGCAGTACTTC
.,TRBJ2-4,TRBV19,TRBD2,CASNGAGDIGAKNIQYF,TGTGCCAGTAACGGAGCGGGGGACATCGGAGCCAAAAACATTCAGTACTTC
once,TRBJ1-2,TRBV5-4,.,CASSLDETNYGYTF,TGTGCCAGCAGCTTGGATGAGACTAACTATGGCTACACCTTC
once,TRBJ1-2,TRBV29-1,.,CSARLGLYYGYTF,TGCAGCGCACGTCTCGGGTTGTACTATGGCTACACCTTC
.,TRBJ2-5,TRBV11-2,.,CASSLNSQETQYF,TGTGCCAGCAGCTTGAACAGCCAAGAGACCCAGTACTTC
.,TRBJ1-2,TRBV14,.,CASSPLAAREDGYTF,TGTGCCAGCAGCCCACTAGCGGCGAGGGAGGATGGCTACACCTTC
.,TRBJ2-7,TRBV11-2,.,CASSLNGYYEQYF,TGTGCCAGCAGCTTAAACGGGTACTACGAGCAGTACTTC